The next 14 T cell receptor beta chains were all read from a single sample in a study of CD8+CD57+ T cells in acquired aplastic anemia. Genomic DNA templated the TCR beta VDJ and CDR3 profiling. One entry per CDR3 protein results from TCRdb running MiXCR on the reads. The table shows about 170,000 distinct CDR3 sequences, with about 60% occurring only once. Input material: sorted CD4+, CD8+, or CD8+CD57+ T cells (not recorded which) from PBMCs. The receptors shown here come from a human donor in good health.

The CDR3 loop is CASSRQGGLNTEAFF. The CDR3 DNA follows: TGTGCCAGCAGCAGACAGGGAGGCTTGAACACTGAAGCTTTCTTT. J is TRBJ1-1 and V is TRBV7-9, with 7 nucleotides matching TRBD1. The V segment lost 5 bases and the J segment 0 bases; nucleotides outside the gene matches: 6. Germline-derived CDR1 and CDR2 are SEHNR and FQNEAQ (reference sequence). The CDR3 loop spans 15 amino acids.

The V call is TRBV9, the J call TRBJ2-2; D remains ambiguous. The V and J ends lost 0 bases and 5 bases respectively, with 8 bases between them. Per germline, CDR1 SGDLS and CDR2 YYNGEE. The CDR3 length is 14 residues. CDR3 DNA: TGTGCCAGCAGCGTAGACCCCGGGACCGGGGAGCTGTTTTTT. It translates to CASSVDPGTGELFF.

The chain has TRBV7-2 and TRBJ2-7; no definite D call. The CDR3 runs to 13 residues. Germline assignment: CDR1 SGHTA and CDR2 FQGNSA. The germline V and J ends were trimmed by 5 bases and 7 bases, with 15 bases remaining between them. The CDR3 protein is CASSQKQRGEQYF. The CDR3 bases are TGTGCCAGCAGCCAGAAACAGAGAGGTGAGCAGTACTTC.

This clonotype was picked up one time. V gene TRBV7-9 combines with J gene TRBJ1-1, with a tentative D call TRBD1 (6 bases). This CDR3 is built from 12 residues. V lost 5 bases and J 8 bases, leaving 12 bases between the germline ends. Looked up from germline, CDR1 is SEHNR and CDR2 is FQNEAQ (reference sequence). The CDR3 region is CASSRGTKEAFF. The CDR3 nucleotides are TGTGCCAGCAGCCGTGGGACAAAGGAAGCTTTCTTT.

This clonotype was found many times. V gene TRBV24-1 combines with J gene TRBJ2-2; D may be TRBD2 (5 bases). CDR1 is KGHDR, CDR2 SFDVKD, per germline. V was cut by 0 bases and J by 8 bases, with 6 bases left in between. This CDR3 is 13 amino acids long. The CDR3 here is CATSDLPGGELFF. The DNA for the CDR3 is TGTGCCACCAGTGATTTGCCGGGGGGGGAGCTGTTTTTT.

This CDR3 reads CASTKGLILYEQYF. CDR3 coding DNA: TGTGCCAGCACCAAGGGACTTATCCTCTACGAGCAGTACTTC. V is TRBV7-8 and J is TRBJ2-7; D might be TRBD2 (6 bases). This CDR3 has 14 residues. Per germline, CDR1 SGHVS and CDR2 FQNEAQ. The germline V and J ends were trimmed by 7 bases and 3 bases, with 16 bases remaining between them.

V usage is TRBV9 and J usage is TRBJ1-2; D gene unclear. The V and J ends lost 0 bases and 5 bases respectively, with 8 bases between them. Germline V gene sequence: CDR1 SGDLS, CDR2 YYNGEE. The CDR3 has 13 amino acids. The CDR3 nucleotides are TGTGCCAGCAGCGTAGGGTCAGATTATGGCTACACCTTC. It is translated as CASSVGSDYGYTF.

This clonotype was picked up one time. The V gene is TRBV6-4, the J gene TRBJ2-3; tentative D call: TRBD2 (6 bases). The germline V and J ends were trimmed by 0 bases and 1 base, with 8 bases remaining between them. The germline V gene has CDR1 MRHNA and CDR2 SNTAGT. The CDR3 extends over 15 amino acids. The CDR3 DNA follows: TGTGCCAGCAGTGACTCGCGGGGAGGCACAGATACGCAGTATTTT. This translates into CASSDSRGGTDTQYF.

This clonotype was seen many times. The CDR3 DNA reads TGCAGTGCTAGAGATCGTAGGAAGATGAACACTGAAGCTTTCTTT. As protein: CSARDRRKMNTEAFF. The rearrangement links TRBV20-1 to TRBJ1-1, with D hard to call. The CDR3 is 15 amino acids. V dropped 0 bases and J dropped 0 bases, with 11 bases sitting between them. Germline loops: CDR1 DFQATT, CDR2 SNEGSKA (reference sequence).

The chain joins TRBV20-1 to TRBJ1-1; D is possibly TRBD1 (5 bases). V was pared by 3 bases and J by 3 bases, with 17 bases between. Germline V lookup: CDR1 DFQATT, CDR2 SNEGSKA (reference sequence). CDR3 length: 15 amino acids. CDR3 in DNA: TGCAGTGCTAGCGGGGGGTCCGTATTAGACACTGAAGCTTTCTTT. Its translation: CSASGGSVLDTEAFF.

V usage is TRBV7-9 and J usage is TRBJ2-7, with D perhaps being TRBD1 or TRBD2 (6 bases each). Trimming removed 3 bases at V and 2 bases at J, with 11 bases between. CDR3 size: 14 residues. Germline V lookup: CDR1 SEHNR, CDR2 FQNEAQ (reference sequence). CDR3 DNA sequence: TGTGCCAGCAGCTTGGGGGGCCCTCCCTACGAGCAGTACTTC. Its protein product is CASSLGGPPYEQYF. The entire variable domain, with the rest obtained from reference TRBV7-9 and TRBJ2-7, is as follows: DTGVSQNPRHKITKRGQNVTFRCDPISEHNRLYWYRQTLGQGPEFLTYFQNEAQLEKSRLLSDRFSAERPKGSFSTLEIQRTEQGDSAMYLCASSLGGPPYEQYFGPGTRLTVT.

V gene TRBV19 combines with J gene TRBJ2-3; TRBD2 agrees at 7 bases. The CDR3 extends over 13 amino acids. CDR1 LNHDA and CDR2 SQIVND come from the germline V gene (reference sequence). V lost 11 bases to trimming and J lost 2 bases; unmatched junction nucleotides: 7. For the CDR3, the DNA is TGTGCCCTAGGAGGGACTAACACAGATACGCAGTATTTT. Protein product: CALGGTNTDTQYF.

This chain joins TRBV25-1 and TRBJ1-6, with 9 positions matching TRBD1. Unmatched junction bases numbered 11, after V lost 1 base and J lost 4 bases. Germline-derived CDR1 and CDR2 are MGHDK and SYGVNS. The CDR3 loop spans 19 amino acids. The CDR3 sequence: CASSEFTGQGIRYNSPLHF. The CDR3 bases are TGTGCCAGCAGTGAATTTACGGGACAGGGAATAAGGTATAATTCACCCCTCCACTTT.

This clonotype was seen many times. The chain employs TRBV24-1 and TRBJ2-1, with D maybe TRBD2 (5 bases). In germline, CDR1 is KGHDR, CDR2 SFDVKD. Trimming cost V 3 bases and J 9 bases, with 11 bases left between them. This CDR3 has 13 residues. The CDR3 loop is CATSDHAGPEQFF. The CDR3 coding sequence is TGTGCCACCAGTGATCACGCGGGCCCTGAGCAGTTCTTC.